The 25 T cell receptor beta chains reported below all come from one sample, sequenced in a study of T cells in tuberculosis. Described time point: new active TB diagnosis, blood taken before or within 7 days of starting treatment. Libraries were prepared by immunoSEQ multiplex PCR; TCRdb keeps only in-frame clonotypes and omits some of them. The sample includes 25,000 to 40,000 clones, about 85% of them seen just once. Sequencing was performed on PBMCs, taken at tuberculosis diagnosis. All receptors derive from an adult with tuberculosis.

This chain links TRBV4-3 with TRBJ2-1, with 10 nucleotides matching TRBD2. The CDR3 length is 16 residues. V shed 2 bases, J shed 4 bases, and the junction held 5 bases outside the gene matches. Germline-derived CDR1 and CDR2 are LGHNA and YSLEER. CDR3 sequence: CASSQIAGGDYNEQFF. The CDR3 DNA follows: TGCGCCAGCAGCCAAATAGCGGGAGGCGATTACAATGAGCAGTTCTTC.

This clone was counted once. The chain carries TRBV7-9 and TRBJ2-7; D is unclear. CDR3 length equals 10 residues. CDR1 SEHNR and CDR2 FQNEAQ come from the germline V gene (reference sequence). The V end was cut by 5 bases, the J end by 7 bases, with 6 bases between. This chain's CDR3 is CASSGNEQYF. CDR3 bases: TGTGCCAGCAGCGGCAATGAGCAGTACTTC. Drawing the rest from reference TRBV7-9 and TRBJ2-7, the complete variable domain is DTGVSQNPRHKITKRGQNVTFRCDPISEHNRLYWYRQTLGQGPEFLTYFQNEAQLEKSRLLSDRFSAERPKGSFSTLEIQRTEQGDSAMYLCASSGNEQYFGPGTRLTVT.

The table lists this clone with a count of one. The J gene is TRBJ1-1, the V gene TRBV11-2; TRBD1 matches 10 bases. The germline gives CDR1 SGHAT, CDR2 FQNNGV. The CDR3 has 18 residues. The ends lost 4 bases at V and 2 bases at J; junction bases unmatched: 13. The CDR3 DNA reads as TGTGCCAGCAGCTGGAGACAGGGGGCGCCGGGCGGTAACACTGAAGCTTTCTTT. Its protein is CASSWRQGAPGGNTEAFF.

The V gene is TRBV5-1, the J gene TRBJ2-7; 8 nucleotides align to TRBD2. V shed 4 bases and J 6 bases; nucleotides not matched to a gene: 9. Germline loops: CDR1 SGHRS, CDR2 YFSETQ. This CDR3 region has 14 residues. The CDR3 region has the DNA TGCGCCAGCAGCCAGAGGACTAGCCCATCCGAGCAGTACTTC. Translating gives CASSQRTSPSEQYF.

This sequence joins TRBV2 and TRBJ2-6, with 8 bases lining up with TRBD2. Germline V lookup: CDR1 SNHLY, CDR2 FYNNEI. The CDR3 is 17 residues long. J was trimmed by 0 bases and V by 4 bases; bases with no gene match: 5. CDR3 protein: CASSGREGPSGANVLTF. The DNA of the CDR3 is TGTGCCAGCAGTGGACGGGAGGGCCCCTCTGGGGCCAACGTCCTGACTTTC.

This clone has just one count. The chain carries TRBV5-6 and TRBJ2-7; TRBD2 aligns across 7 bases. V was pared by 1 base and J by 1 base, with 5 bases of the junction left unmatched. Germline-derived CDR1 and CDR2 are SGHDT and YYEEEE. This CDR3 contains 15 residues. The CDR3 DNA sequence: TGTGCCAGCAGCTTGATGGCGGGGGTATCCTACGAGCAGTACTTC. It specifies CASSLMAGVSYEQYF.

The chain recombines TRBV6-5 with TRBJ1-4; D is unclear. The CDR3 consists of 14 residues. The germline CDR1 and CDR2 sequences are MNHEY and SVGAGI. V was cut by 0 bases and J by 6 bases, with 8 bases left in between. The CDR3 DNA reads TGTGCCAGCAGTTACTCAGGGAGTTATGAAAAACTGTTTTTT. Protein sequence: CASSYSGSYEKLFF.

The rearrangement links TRBV5-1 to TRBJ2-7, with 12 positions matching TRBD2. Germline V lookup: CDR1 SGHRS, CDR2 YFSETQ. The CDR3 covers 17 residues. V was clipped by 3 bases and J by 3 bases; unmatched bases: 10. The CDR3 here is CASSSGLAGIDNYEQYF. In DNA form, the CDR3 reads TGCGCCAGCAGCTCAGGACTAGCGGGAATCGATAACTACGAGCAGTACTTC.

The chain uses TRBV5-6 and TRBJ2-1; 10 nucleotides match TRBD1. There are 16 residues in the CDR3. Germline values: CDR1 SGHDT, CDR2 YYEEEE. Trimming cost V 1 base and J 4 bases; bases outside gene matches: 5. CDR3 coding DNA: TGTGCCAGCAGCTTGTTCCGGGACAGGGGATACAATGAGCAGTTCTTC. Translated: CASSLFRDRGYNEQFF.

This clone was seen a few times. The rearrangement links TRBV2 to TRBJ1-5; a possible D gene is TRBD1 (6 bases). V dropped 7 bases and J dropped 6 bases, with 16 bases sitting between them. The CDR3 is made up of 14 amino acids. From germline, CDR1 is SNHLY and CDR2 FYNNEI. DNA for the CDR3: TGTGCCAGCAACCCGGCAGGGGTTGGTCAGCCCCAGCATTTT. Its translation is CASNPAGVGQPQHF.

The rearrangement uses TRBV5-1 and TRBJ1-1; tentatively, D is TRBD1 (5 bases). With 8 bases removed from V and 2 bases from J, the gap between germline ends came to 16 bases. Germline V gives CDR1 SGHRS, CDR2 YFSETQ. The CDR3 covers 14 residues. CDR3 in amino acids: CASGGTRANTEAFF. The CDR3 DNA reads as TGCGCCAGTGGGGGGACCAGGGCAAACACTGAAGCTTTCTTT.

The chain joins TRBV7-9 to TRBJ2-7, with a tentative D call TRBD2 (7 bases). Trimming removed 4 bases at V and 3 bases at J, with 19 bases between. The CDR3 runs to 16 residues. Germline loops: CDR1 SEHNR, CDR2 FQNEAQ (reference sequence). This CDR3 reads CASSSTRGEGDYEQYF. Here the CDR3 DNA reads TGTGCCAGCAGCTCGACCCGAGGGGAGGGGGACTACGAGCAGTACTTC.

V is TRBV20-1 and J is TRBJ1-2; D is possibly TRBD1 (5 bases). V lost 5 bases and J 11 bases, leaving 15 bases between the germline ends. Looked up from germline, CDR1 is DFQATT and CDR2 is SNEGSKA (reference sequence). This CDR3 contains 11 residues. This CDR3 is CSAPGGDAYTF. CDR3 nucleotides: TGCAGTGCTCCGGGGGGGGACGCGTACACCTTC.

The chain is built from TRBV14 and TRBJ2-7; no reliable D call. CDR3 size: 13 residues. The germline V and J ends were trimmed by 0 bases and 3 bases, with 6 bases remaining between them. Looked up from germline, CDR1 is SGHDN and CDR2 is FVKESK. CDR3 loop: CASSQDASYEQYF. In DNA, the CDR3 is TGTGCCAGCAGCCAAGATGCCAGCTACGAGCAGTACTTC.

The chain couples TRBV5-6 to TRBJ1-2; D is perhaps TRBD1 (6 bases). CDR1 and CDR2 from the germline V gene are SGHDT and YYEEEE. The CDR3 consists of 13 residues. Trimming stripped 0 bases from V and 6 bases from J, with 9 bases between. The CDR3 DNA is TGTGCCAGCAGCTTGGACAGGGTAGATGGCTACACCTTC. It codes for CASSLDRVDGYTF.

The chain recombines TRBV6-5 with TRBJ2-7; D is unresolved. CDR1 MNHEY and CDR2 SVGAGI come from the germline V gene. Trimming took off 7 bases at V and 3 bases at J, with 13 bases between the two ends. The CDR3 totals 13 residues. The CDR3 sequence is CASTRKHLYEQYF. Here the CDR3 DNA reads TGTGCCAGCACCCGTAAGCATCTCTACGAGCAGTACTTC.

This chain's CDR3 is CASSILQGNEQFF. CDR3 sequence (DNA): TGTGCCAGCAGTATCCTACAGGGAAATGAGCAGTTCTTC. The chain employs TRBV27 and TRBJ2-1, with D possibly TRBD1 on 6 matching bases. This CDR3 contains 13 residues. V lost 5 bases to trimming and J lost 7 bases, with 12 bases between them. Germline CDR1 and CDR2: MNHEY and SMNVEV (reference sequence).

The chain carries TRBV4-1 and TRBJ2-1; 9 nucleotides line up with TRBD2. The germline V gene has CDR1 MGHRA and CDR2 YSYEKL. The V gene end was trimmed by 4 bases and the J gene end by 1 base; junction bases not matched to a gene: 5. This CDR3 has 16 amino acids. In DNA, the CDR3 is TGCGCCAGCAGCCTCTCGACTAGCGGATCCTACAATGAGCAGTTCTTC. This codes for CASSLSTSGSYNEQFF.

With respect to this clone: A read error may produce the germline difference seen at one junction end. The CDR3 region has the DNA TGTGTCAGCAAACCCCAGCGCGACAGACCCTATGGCTACACCTTC. The encoded protein is CVSKPQRDRPYGYTF. The chain employs TRBV13 and TRBJ1-2; D possibly corresponds to TRBD1 (5 bases). CDR3 length: 15 residues. The germline CDR1 and CDR2 sequences are PRHDT and FYEKMQ (reference sequence).

Only a few counts were recorded for this clone. The J gene is TRBJ1-5, the V gene TRBV4-1; possible D gene TRBD1, 5 bases. V dropped 3 bases and J dropped 1 base, with 16 bases sitting between them. This CDR3 has 17 residues. CDR1 is MGHRA, CDR2 YSYEKL, per germline. CDR3 amino acids: CASSHPKEGTSNQPQHF. In DNA form, the CDR3 reads TGCGCCAGCAGCCACCCTAAGGAGGGGACGAGCAATCAGCCCCAGCATTTT.

The V gene is TRBV6-6, the J gene TRBJ2-7; the D gene is possibly TRBD1 (8 bases). V dropped 0 bases and J dropped 4 bases, with 13 bases sitting between them. The CDR3 spans 15 residues. From germline, CDR1 is MNHNY and CDR2 SVGAGI (reference sequence). CDR3 sequence reads: CASSYSGQGGYEQYF. CDR3 DNA: TGTGCCAGCAGTTACTCTGGACAGGGAGGGTACGAGCAGTACTTC.

The chain uses TRBV19 and TRBJ1-5; 10 positions match TRBD1. The CDR3 covers 17 residues. V lost 0 bases and J lost 1; bases outside the gene matches: 3. Germline CDR1 LNHDA, CDR2 SQIVND (reference sequence). The CDR3 here is CASSIEGTGESNQPQHF. In nucleotides, the CDR3 is TGTGCCAGTAGTATAGAAGGGACAGGGGAAAGCAATCAGCCCCAGCATTTT.

The chain recombines TRBV4-1 with TRBJ2-7, with 8 positions matching TRBD1. The germline V gene encodes CDR1 MGHRA and CDR2 YSYEKL. Trimming cost V 1 base and J 2 bases; bases outside gene matches: 1. CDR3 length: 14 amino acids. The CDR3 protein is CASSQGTGTYEQYF. The CDR3 coding sequence is TGCGCCAGCAGCCAAGGGACAGGGACCTACGAGCAGTACTTC.

This clone was observed a handful of times. This chain joins TRBV6-1 and TRBJ1-5; unclear D gene. Germline CDR1 and CDR2: MNHNS and SASEGT. The CDR3 is 13 amino acids. Trimming cost V 6 bases and J 2 bases, with 8 bases left between them. The CDR3, as DNA: TGTGCCAGCAGATACACCCGCAATCAGCCCCAGCATTTT. Translation gives CASRYTRNQPQHF.

The chain is built from TRBV28 and TRBJ2-1; no firm D call. Germline-derived CDR1 and CDR2 are MDHEN and SYDVKM. The V end was cut by 7 bases, the J end by 7 bases, with 14 bases between. The length of the CDR3 is 13 residues. The CDR3 sequence is CASTVDTSNEQFF. The CDR3 DNA follows: TGTGCCAGCACCGTCGACACCTCGAATGAGCAGTTCTTC.